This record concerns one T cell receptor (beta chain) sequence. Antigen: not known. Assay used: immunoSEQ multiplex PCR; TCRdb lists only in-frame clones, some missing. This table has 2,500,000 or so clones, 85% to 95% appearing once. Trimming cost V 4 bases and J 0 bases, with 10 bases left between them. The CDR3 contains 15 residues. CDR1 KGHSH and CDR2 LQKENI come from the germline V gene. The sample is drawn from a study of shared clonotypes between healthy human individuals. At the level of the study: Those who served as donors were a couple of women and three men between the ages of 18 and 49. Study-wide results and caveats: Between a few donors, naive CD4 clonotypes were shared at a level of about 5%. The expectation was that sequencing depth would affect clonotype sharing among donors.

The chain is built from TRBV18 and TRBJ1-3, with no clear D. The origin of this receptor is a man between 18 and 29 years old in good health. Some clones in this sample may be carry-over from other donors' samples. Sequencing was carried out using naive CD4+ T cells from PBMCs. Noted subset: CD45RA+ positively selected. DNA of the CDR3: TGTGCCAGCTCACTCAGTACTGACTCTGGAAACACCATATATTTT. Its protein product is CASSLSTDSGNTIYF.